The 3 T cell receptor beta chains presented below share a single source sample, sequenced in a study of blood T cells in healthy people across ages. It was with a sample-barcoded 5' primer and a J-beta primer mix that a second PCR of roughly 6 to 11 cycles was run. TCRdb re-derived calls from the 5' RACE reads in MiXCR, one entry per CDR3 protein. The sample contains some 760,000 distinct CDR3 sequences, 20% to 25% of which appear only once. This sample also appeared in a second study, on T cells of mothers and their children.

Sequencing used blood. Receptors originate from a boy aged 5-17 years in good health.

In this sample, this clonotype turned up many times. The chain uses TRBV7-2 and TRBJ1-5; 7 bases line up with TRBD1. The length of the CDR3 is 16 residues. Germline loops: CDR1 SGHTA, CDR2 FQGNSA. The J segment lost 1 base and the V segment lost 5 bases, leaving 8 bases of the junction unmatched. The CDR3 loop reads CASSPWGTESNQPQHF. The CDR3 bases are TGTGCCAGCAGCCCTTGGGGGACAGAGAGCAATCAGCCCCAGCATTTT.

This chain's CDR3 is CASTSFGSQPQHF. The CDR3 region has the DNA TGTGCCAGCACCTCATTTGGGAGTCAGCCCCAGCATTTT. V usage is TRBV12-3 or TRBV12-4 and J usage is TRBJ1-5; no reliable D call. This CDR3 is built from 13 residues. V gave up 7 bases and J gave up 6 bases, with 13 bases separating them.

This clonotype was picked up a small number of times. The chain carries TRBV29-1 and TRBJ1-6, with TRBD1 matching 7 bases. The V gene end was trimmed by 1 base and the J gene end by 9 bases; junction bases not matched to a gene: 15. The CDR3 extends over 17 amino acids. Germline CDR1 reads SQVTM; CDR2 reads ANQGSEA. The CDR3 nucleotides read TGCAGCGTTGAAGGTCTTTCCGGACAGGCGGGCCCTTCACCCCTCCACTTT. Protein product: CSVEGLSGQAGPSPLHF.